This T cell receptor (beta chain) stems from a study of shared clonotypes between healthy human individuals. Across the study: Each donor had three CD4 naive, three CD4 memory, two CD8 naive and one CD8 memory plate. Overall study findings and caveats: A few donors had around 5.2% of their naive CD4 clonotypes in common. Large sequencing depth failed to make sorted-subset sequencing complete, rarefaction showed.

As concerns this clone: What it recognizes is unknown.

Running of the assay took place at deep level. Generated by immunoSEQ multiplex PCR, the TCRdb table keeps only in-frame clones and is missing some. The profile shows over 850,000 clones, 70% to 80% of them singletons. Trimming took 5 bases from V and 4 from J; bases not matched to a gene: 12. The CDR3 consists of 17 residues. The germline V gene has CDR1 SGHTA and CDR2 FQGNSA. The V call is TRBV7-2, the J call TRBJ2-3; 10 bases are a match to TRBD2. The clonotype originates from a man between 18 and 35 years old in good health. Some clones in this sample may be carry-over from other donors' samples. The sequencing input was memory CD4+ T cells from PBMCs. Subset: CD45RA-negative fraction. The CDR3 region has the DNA TGTGCCAGCAGCCGGACTAGCGGTGGGCTCGGTGCAGATACGCAGTATTTT. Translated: CASSRTSGGLGADTQYF.